The 24 T cell receptor beta chains below were found in one sample sequenced in a study of shared clonotypes between healthy human individuals (dated by TCRdb to between 2020 and 2021). Preparation of the library involved the immunoSEQ multiplex PCR assay. TCRdb obtained this table from immuneACCESS and retained in-frame rearrangements with V and J assigned. These tables miss some clones; where compared with another copy, unresolved V genes account for less than half of the shortfall, and the remainder is unexplained. Recorded for this sample are more than 2 million clones; 95% of them occurred a single time. 0.13% of the sample is taken by the ten largest. The sequenced material came from naive CD4+ T cells sorted from blood. The cell subset or site label for this specimen denotes: CD45RA+ positively selected. The receptor source for this set is a man in his late teens or twenties in good health.

V is TRBV2 and J is TRBJ1-1; TRBD1 matches 8 bases. Germline assignment: CDR1 SNHLY and CDR2 FYNNEI. The CDR3 has 14 amino acids. V lost 6 bases and J lost 4; bases outside the gene matches: 7. As DNA, the CDR3 is TGTGCCAGCAGCGCCGGACAGGGACGCACTGAAGCTTTCTTT. Translating it yields CASSAGQGRTEAFF.

The gene calls are TRBV9 and TRBJ2-5; 11 bases map to TRBD1. This CDR3 comprises 18 residues. Germline V lookup: CDR1 SGDLS, CDR2 YYNGEE. Trimming removed 4 bases from V and 4 bases from J; junction bases left unmatched: 15. CDR3 amino acids: CASSSSPRTGGAGETQYF. For the CDR3, the DNA is TGTGCCAGCAGCTCTAGTCCCCGGACAGGGGGCGCGGGAGAGACCCAGTACTTC.

V and J are TRBV10-3 and TRBJ2-5; no reliable D call. The CDR3 spans 12 residues. The V end lost 8 bases, the J end lost 0 bases, and 7 bases lay between the germline ends. CDR1 is ENHRY and CDR2 is SYGVKD in the germline V gene. For the CDR3, the DNA is TGTGCCATCGCAGAAAACCAAGAGACCCAGTACTTC. This codes for CAIAENQETQYF.

The chain uses TRBV9 and TRBJ2-1; 7 bases line up with TRBD1. Germline CDR1 SGDLS, CDR2 YYNGEE. There are 15 residues in the CDR3. V was pared by 0 bases and J by 9 bases, with 9 bases of the junction left unmatched. The CDR3 here is CASSVGEKGATEQFF. In DNA, the CDR3 is TGTGCCAGCAGCGTAGGAGAGAAGGGGGCAACTGAGCAGTTCTTC.

The V call is TRBV2, the J call TRBJ1-1; perhaps TRBD1 as D (5 bases). This CDR3 spans 13 amino acids. Germline CDR1 and CDR2: SNHLY and FYNNEI. Trimming stripped 8 bases from V and 5 bases from J, with 15 bases between. For the CDR3, the DNA is TGTGCCAGCTGCGTCGACAGTTCTACTGAAGCTTTCTTT. As protein: CASCVDSSTEAFF.

This clone was found once. The chain has TRBV5-5 and TRBJ2-5; D uncertain. V shed 3 bases and J shed 5 bases, with 14 bases lying between them. Looked up from germline, CDR1 is SGHKS and CDR2 is YYEKEE (reference sequence). The CDR3 length is 14 residues. The DNA of the CDR3 is TGTGCCAGCAGCTACGCTGGTAGTGGGGAGACCCAGTACTTC. Translated: CASSYAGSGETQYF. Looking up the rest from reference TRBV5-5 and TRBJ2-5 gives the full variable domain: DAGVTQSPTHLIKTRGQQVTLRCSPISGHKSVSWYQQVLGQGPQFIFQYYEKEERGRGNFPDRFSARQFPNYSSELNVNALLLGDSALYLCASSYAGSGETQYFGPGTRLLVL.

The chain combines TRBV19 with TRBJ2-7; D unclear. V lost 5 bases, J lost 6 bases, and 17 bases lay in between. CDR1 is LNHDA and CDR2 is SQIVND in the germline V gene (reference sequence). This CDR3 is 14 amino acids long. CDR3 region: CASSAGGQVGEQYF. CDR3 bases: TGTGCCAGTAGTGCCGGTGGGCAGGTCGGCGAGCAGTACTTC.

The CDR3 region is CASSEAAPSGRGNTIYF. CDR3 coding DNA: TGTGCCAGCAGTGAAGCCGCCCCATCAGGGCGAGGAAACACCATATATTTT. The rearrangement uses TRBV6-1 and TRBJ1-3; TRBD1 might be the D (5 bases). The V gene lost 0 bases and the J gene lost 4 bases, with 16 bases spanning the gap. Germline assignment: CDR1 MNHNS and CDR2 SASEGT. The CDR3 extends over 17 amino acids.

This chain joins TRBV6-7 and TRBJ2-7; tentative D call: TRBD1 (5 bases). TRBV6-7 is recorded as an ORF, its role being uncertain. There are 11 residues in the CDR3. V gave up 8 bases and J gave up 6 bases, with 11 bases separating them. CDR3 coding DNA: TGTGCCAGCGGAGACAGTGGCGAGCAGTACTTC. Its protein is CASGDSGEQYF.

V is TRBV27 and J is TRBJ2-1; perhaps TRBD2 as D (6 bases). Germline V gives CDR1 MNHEY, CDR2 SMNVEV (reference sequence). Deletions cut 3 bases from V and 6 bases from J, with 15 bases between. The CDR3 totals 15 residues. This CDR3 is CASSFGTTTSNEQFF. The CDR3 region has the DNA TGTGCCAGCAGTTTCGGGACGACGACTAGCAATGAGCAGTTCTTC.

This clone has just one count. The chain couples TRBV7-9 to TRBJ2-5; 8 nucleotides match TRBD2. The junction had 10 bases not matched to a gene; V was cut back by 6 bases and J by 4 bases. Germline CDR1 reads SEHNR; CDR2 reads FQNEAQ (reference sequence). This CDR3 is 15 amino acids long. CDR3 sequence: CASSFSGNKGETQYF. CDR3 bases: TGTGCCAGCAGTTTTAGCGGGAATAAGGGAGAGACCCAGTACTTC.

The rearrangement links TRBV10-3 to TRBJ2-2, with D perhaps TRBD1 (5 bases). V was clipped by 2 bases and J by 6 bases, with 16 bases between them. CDR1 ENHRY and CDR2 SYGVKD come from the germline V gene. CDR3 length equals 16 residues. As DNA, the CDR3 is TGTGCCATCAGTGAGGGCCAGGGTAAAGTTCCCGGGGAGCTGTTTTTT. Translated: CAISEGQGKVPGELFF.

The chain uses TRBV7-9 and TRBJ2-5; a weak D match, TRBD1 (7 bases). Trimming took 3 bases from V and 11 from J, leaving 19 bases between them. CDR3 length equals 14 residues. Germline V gives CDR1 SEHNR, CDR2 FQNEAQ (reference sequence). CDR3 sequence reads: CASSFAGGLGEQYF. The CDR3 DNA reads as TGTGCCAGCAGCTTCGCAGGGGGGTTAGGGGAGCAGTACTTC.

V is TRBV5-6 and J is TRBJ1-6, with TRBD1 matching over 7 bases. V shed 6 bases and J 10 bases; nucleotides not matched to a gene: 13. The CDR3 contains 15 residues. Germline assignment: CDR1 SGHDT and CDR2 YYEEEE. Here the CDR3 DNA reads TGTGCCAGCAACATTGTTGACAGGGATGGATCACCCCTCCACTTT. Encoded protein: CASNIVDRDGSPLHF. The full variable domain, completed using reference TRBV5-6 and TRBJ1-6, is DAGVTQSPTHLIKTRGQQVTLRCSPKSGHDTVSWYQQALGQGPQFIFQYYEEEERQRGNFPDRFSGHQFPNYSSELNVNALLLGDSALYLCASNIVDRDGSPLHFGNGTRLTVT.

The CDR3 DNA follows: TGTGCCAGCAGCGGACGACAGGGGAAGGAGACCCAGTACTTC. Translation: CASSGRQGKETQYF. The rearrangement links TRBV5-4 to TRBJ2-5; TRBD1 agrees at 8 bases. From germline, CDR1 is SGHNT and CDR2 YYREEE (reference sequence). The junction had 7 bases not matched to a gene; V was cut back by 4 bases and J by 5 bases. This CDR3 region has 14 residues.

The rearrangement links TRBV2 to TRBJ2-2; 9 nucleotides align to TRBD1. The V gene end was trimmed by 6 bases and the J gene end by 5 bases; junction bases not matched to a gene: 7. The germline V gene has CDR1 SNHLY and CDR2 FYNNEI. CDR3 size: 15 residues. CDR3 loop: CASRGTGRETGELFF. CDR3 nucleotide sequence: TGTGCCAGCAGGGGGACAGGGCGGGAGACCGGGGAGCTGTTTTTT.

The V gene is TRBV27, the J gene TRBJ1-6, with D perhaps matching TRBD1 (6 bases). CDR3 length: 15 residues. Trimming shortened V by 3 bases and J by 10 bases, and 16 bases separated the two germline ends. Germline CDR1 is MNHEY and CDR2 is SMNVEV (reference sequence). This CDR3 is CASSLGGRLTSPLHF. In DNA form, the CDR3 reads TGTGCCAGCAGTTTGGGGGGCCGCTTGACCTCACCCCTCCACTTT.

The V gene is TRBV7-8, the J gene TRBJ1-1; no definite D call. V was shortened by 0 bases and J by 3 bases, with 8 bases between the two germline ends. This CDR3 has 14 residues. Germline CDR1 is SGHVS and CDR2 is FQNEAQ. CDR3 nucleotide sequence: TGTGCCAGCAGCTTAGCAGGCCAGTACACTGAAGCTTTCTTT. Protein product: CASSLAGQYTEAFF.

Notes on this clone: This may stem from a read error, because a much larger clone lies one nucleotide away. J is TRBJ2-7 and V is TRBV4-1; TRBD1 matches 8 bases. This CDR3 region has 16 residues. CDR1 MGHRA and CDR2 YSYEKL come from the germline V gene. In nucleotides, the CDR3 is TGCGCCGGCAGCCAAGATAGGGACAGGTACTCCTACGAGCAGTACTTC. Protein product: CAGSQDRDRYSYEQYF.

The rearrangement links TRBV4-1 to TRBJ2-1; 12 bases align to TRBD1. Germline-derived CDR1 and CDR2 are MGHRA and YSYEKL. The CDR3 has 15 residues. The V gene end was trimmed by 3 bases and the J gene end by 9 bases; junction bases not matched to a gene: 6. The CDR3 DNA follows: TGCGCCAGCAGCCAGCCGGGACAGGGGGCCGGTGAGCAGTTCTTC. This encodes CASSQPGQGAGEQFF.

The rearrangement joins TRBV5-1 to TRBJ1-1, with D possibly being TRBD1 (5 bases). The CDR3 length is 14 residues. Germline CDR1 reads SGHRS; CDR2 reads YFSETQ. The V end was cut by 2 bases, the J end by 7 bases, with 15 bases between. CDR3 loop: CASSFRVLDDEAFF. The CDR3 nucleotides are TGCGCCAGCAGCTTCAGGGTCTTAGACGATGAAGCTTTCTTT.

The chain joins TRBV19 to TRBJ2-7; D possibly matches TRBD1 or TRBD2 (6 bases each). The CDR3 totals 18 residues. Per germline, CDR1 LNHDA and CDR2 SQIVND (reference sequence). Trimming left V 3 bases short and J 3 bases short, with 24 bases between. The CDR3 sequence: CASSMGHGLHDSIYEQYF. CDR3 bases: TGTGCCAGTAGTATGGGACACGGACTACACGATTCAATCTACGAGCAGTACTTC.

This chain connects TRBV6-1 to TRBJ1-5; 7 bases are shared with TRBD1. Losses at the gene ends were 4 bases for V and 6 bases for J; bases not matched to a gene: 9. This CDR3 contains 15 residues. Germline-derived CDR1 and CDR2 are MNHNS and SASEGT. In nucleotides, the CDR3 is TGTGCCAGCAGTGCAATAGACAGGGCGAGTCAGCCCCAGCATTTT. Translated: CASSAIDRASQPQHF.

This chain links TRBV2 with TRBJ2-2; TRBD2 matches at 9 bases. The CDR3 is 16 amino acids. With V trimmed by 7 bases and J by 4 bases, 10 bases remained unmatched. CDR1 SNHLY and CDR2 FYNNEI come from the germline V gene. The CDR3 here is CASTPESGGITGELFF. CDR3 coding DNA: TGTGCCAGCACCCCCGAGAGCGGGGGGATCACCGGGGAGCTGTTTTTT.